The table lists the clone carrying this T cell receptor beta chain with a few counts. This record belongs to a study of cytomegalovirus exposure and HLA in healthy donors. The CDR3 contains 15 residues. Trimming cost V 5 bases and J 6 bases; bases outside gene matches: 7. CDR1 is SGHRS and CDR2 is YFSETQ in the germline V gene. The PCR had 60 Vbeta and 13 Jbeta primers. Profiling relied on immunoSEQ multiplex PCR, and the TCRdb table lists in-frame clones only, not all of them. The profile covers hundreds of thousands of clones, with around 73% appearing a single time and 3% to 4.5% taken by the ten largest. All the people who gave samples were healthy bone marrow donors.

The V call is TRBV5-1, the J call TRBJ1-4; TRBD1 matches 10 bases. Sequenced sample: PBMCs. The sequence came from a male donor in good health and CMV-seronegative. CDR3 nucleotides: TGCGCCAGCAGACGTAGCGGACAGGGGGATGAAAAACTGTTTTTT. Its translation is CASRRSGQGDEKLFF.